A single sample is the source of the 11 T cell receptor beta chains below, sequenced in a study of blood T cell repertoires in COVID-19. TCRdb's copy holds only in-frame clones and misses some; the assay was immunoSEQ multiplex PCR. The table has around 120,000 clones, 85% to 90% seen once. The sample was peripheral blood. Receptors were obtained from an older man with acute or convalescent COVID-19.

The V and J genes are TRBV2 and TRBJ1-3; D is possibly TRBD1 (6 bases). This CDR3 has 15 residues. CDR1 and CDR2 from the germline V gene are SNHLY and FYNNEI. Trimming shortened V by 2 bases and J by 7 bases, and 15 bases separated the two germline ends. CDR3 in amino acids: CASSEFSGVGNTIYF. DNA for the CDR3: TGTGCCAGCAGTGAATTCTCAGGGGTCGGCAACACCATATATTTT.

The gene calls are TRBV24-1 and TRBJ2-7; possibly TRBD2 for D (5 bases). The ends were cut back, 1 base at V and 7 bases at J, with 7 bases in the middle. The CDR3 extends over 12 amino acids. Germline V gene lookup returns CDR1 KGHDR and CDR2 SFDVKD. In nucleotides, the CDR3 is TGTGCCACCAGTGATTTTCGAGGGGAGCAGTACTTC. Its protein product is CATSDFRGEQYF.

This clone occurred a few times. The V call is TRBV4-1, the J call TRBJ2-7, with D possibly TRBD1 on 8 matching bases. CDR3 length: 19 residues. CDR1 MGHRA and CDR2 YSYEKL come from the germline V gene. The ends were cut back, 0 bases at V and 7 bases at J, with 28 bases in the middle. The CDR3 DNA is TGCGCCAGCAGCCAAGATAGTTTGAGGACAGGGAGGGATCGAGGGGAGCAGTACTTC. This codes for CASSQDSLRTGRDRGEQYF.

This chain links TRBV19 with TRBJ2-3; 9 positions match TRBD1. The CDR3 has 16 amino acids. From germline, CDR1 is LNHDA and CDR2 SQIVND (reference sequence). The V and J ends lost 4 bases and 4 bases, in that order; junction bases with no gene match: 9. The CDR3 loop is CASSKERTGEADTQYF. The CDR3 nucleotides read TGTGCCAGTAGTAAGGAGAGGACAGGGGAGGCAGATACGCAGTATTTT. Filled out from reference TRBV19 and TRBJ2-3, the complete variable domain reads DGGITQSPKYLFRKEGQNVTLSCEQNLNHDAMYWYRQDPGQGLRLIYYSQIVNDFQKGDIAEGYSVSREKKESFPLTVTSAQKNPTAFYLCASSKERTGEADTQYFGPGTRLTVL.

The rearrangement joins TRBV13 to TRBJ1-2, with a weak D call TRBD1 (5 bases). The CDR3 contains 15 residues. Per germline, CDR1 PRHDT and CDR2 FYEKMQ (reference sequence). Trimming took 3 bases from V and 3 from J, leaving 14 bases between them. This CDR3 reads CASSLLGPLHYGYTF. The CDR3 DNA follows: TGTGCCAGCAGCTTGCTGGGGCCTCTCCACTATGGCTACACCTTC. The variable domain in full, with the rest retrieved from reference TRBV13 and TRBJ1-2, is AAGVIQSPRHLIKEKRETATLKCYPIPRHDTVYWYQQGPGQDPQFLISFYEKMQSDKGSIPDRFSAQQFSDYHSELNMSSLELGDSALYFCASSLLGPLHYGYTFGSGTRLTVV.

J is TRBJ2-3 and V is TRBV6-6, with a possible D match to TRBD2 (6 bases). Trimming removed 4 bases from V and 4 bases from J, with 12 bases in between. CDR3 length: 14 amino acids. Germline V gene data show CDR1 as MNHNY and CDR2 as SVGAGI (reference sequence). The CDR3 is CASSSGGEADTQYF. CDR3 sequence (DNA): TGTGCCAGCAGTTCTGGCGGGGAAGCAGATACGCAGTATTTT.

This clone was seen a few times. CDR3: CASSPSGVSYEQYF. Here the CDR3 DNA reads TGTGCCAGCAGCCCATCAGGGGTCTCCTACGAGCAGTACTTC. This chain links TRBV9 with TRBJ2-7; tentative D call: TRBD1 (6 bases). Germline values: CDR1 SGDLS, CDR2 YYNGEE. The CDR3 runs to 14 residues. Between the trimmed V and J ends, which lost 4 bases and 0 bases, there was a span of 11 bases.

The chain employs TRBV29-1 and TRBJ1-4, with 10 bases that match TRBD1. Trimming removed 7 bases from V and 8 bases from J; junction bases left unmatched: 7. Germline V gives CDR1 SQVTM, CDR2 ANQGSEA. The CDR3 totals 13 residues. The CDR3: CSARTGGREKLFF. As DNA, the CDR3 is TGCAGCGCCAGGACAGGGGGTCGGGAAAAACTGTTTTTT.

This chain uses TRBV6-2 or TRBV6-3 with TRBJ2-2, with 9 nucleotides matching TRBD1. Germline V lookup: CDR1 MNHEY, CDR2 SVGEGT. The CDR3 has 13 residues. Unmatched junction bases numbered 2, after V lost 5 bases and J lost 7 bases. CDR3 loop: CASSGTGSGELFF. In nucleotides, the CDR3 is TGTGCCAGCAGTGGGACAGGGAGCGGGGAGCTGTTTTTT.

The genes are TRBV19 and TRBJ1-2, with D hard to call. The CDR3 consists of 13 residues. Germline V lookup: CDR1 LNHDA, CDR2 SQIVND (reference sequence). Trimming cost V 3 bases and J 2 bases, with 7 bases left between them. CDR3 coding DNA: TGTGCCAGTAGTATGAAACTGAACTATGGCTACACCTTC. It yields the protein CASSMKLNYGYTF.

The V call is TRBV30, the J call TRBJ1-3; 9 nucleotides agree with TRBD1. Germline V CDR1 and CDR2: GTSNPN, SVGIG (reference sequence). The CDR3 runs to 15 residues. J lost 2 bases, V lost 0 bases, and 2 bases had no gene match. DNA of the CDR3: TGTGCCTGGAGTGTCCGGACAGGGGCTGGAAACACCATATATTTT. Its translation: CAWSVRTGAGNTIYF.